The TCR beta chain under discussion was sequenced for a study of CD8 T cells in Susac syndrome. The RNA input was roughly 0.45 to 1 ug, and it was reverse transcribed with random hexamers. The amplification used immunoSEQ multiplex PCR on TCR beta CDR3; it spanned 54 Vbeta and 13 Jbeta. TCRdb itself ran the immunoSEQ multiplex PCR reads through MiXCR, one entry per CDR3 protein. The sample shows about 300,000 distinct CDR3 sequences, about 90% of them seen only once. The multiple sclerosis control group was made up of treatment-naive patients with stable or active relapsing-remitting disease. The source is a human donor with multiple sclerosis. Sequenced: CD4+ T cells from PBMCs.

The CDR3: CASSPLPGQGPDEQFF. The CDR3, as DNA: TGTGCCAGCAGTCCATTACCGGGACAGGGACCCGATGAGCAGTTCTTC. V gene TRBV12-3 or TRBV12-4 combines with J gene TRBJ2-1; 9 bases are shared with TRBD1. This CDR3 contains 16 residues. V was clipped by 5 bases and J by 8 bases; unmatched bases: 13.